This is a list of T cell receptor beta chains from one sample in a study of T cells in Graves' hyperthyroidism and ophthalmopathy. TCRdb passed the multiplex PCR reads through MiXCR, listing each CDR3 protein once. This table has hundreds of thousands of distinct CDR3 sequences, approximately 15% appearing once. Sequenced sample: blood. The source of these receptors is a woman aged 18-35 years with Graves' hyperthyroidism. Each CDR3 is given with its conserved first and last residue. D genes are given only for firm matches. Size tells how often a clone was seen (once, few, many) or the class of an expanded clone, and some rows leave it out.

v_call,j_call,clone_size,d_call,cdr3_nt,cdr3_aa
TRBV12-3/TRBV12-4,TRBJ2-4,many,.,TGTGCCAGCAGTTTTAGGGCTCTGGGAGCGGTCAAAAACATTCAGTACTTC,CASSFRALGAVKNIQYF
TRBV7-7,TRBJ2-2,few,.,TGTGCTAGCAGCTTTACTACAAACACCGGGGAGCTGTTTTTT,CASSFTTNTGELFF
TRBV3-1,TRBJ2-1,.,TRBD2,TGTGCCAGCAGCCAAATACATCCTAGCGGGGGGGGAGGGAATGAGCAGTTCTTC,CASSQIHPSGGGGNEQFF
TRBV28,TRBJ1-1,.,.,TGTGCCAGCAGTTTAAGTAGCGGGCTGAACACTGAAGCTTTCTTT,CASSLSSGLNTEAFF
TRBV5-4,TRBJ1-4,.,.,TGTGCCAGCAGCCTAGTGGGGGGCGCGGAAGAAAAACTGTTTTTT,CASSLVGGAEEKLFF
TRBV30,TRBJ2-1,few,TRBD2,TGTGCCTGGAGTGGCGGGAGGCAGTCCTACAATGAGCAGTTCTTC,CAWSGGRQSYNEQFF
TRBV12-3/TRBV12-4,TRBJ2-7,many,TRBD1,TGTGCCAGCAGCCAGGGACAGATCTACGAGCAGTACTTC,CASSQGQIYEQYF
TRBV20-1,TRBJ2-2,few,.,TGCAGTGCGCCCGGGGCAGGGGACACCGGGGAGCTGTTTTTT,CSAPGAGDTGELFF
TRBV12-3/TRBV12-4,TRBJ2-2,.,.,TGTGCCAGCAGCCGGGACAAATGGAATTCGAACACCGGGGAGCTGTTTTTT,CASSRDKWNSNTGELFF
TRBV20-1,TRBJ2-5,many,.,TGCAGTGCATACAGCGGTGAGACCCAGTACTTC,CSAYSGETQYF
TRBV28,TRBJ2-7,many,TRBD2,TGTGCCAGCAGTTCCCCGGGACTAGGCCCTTTTGAGCAGTACTTC,CASSSPGLGPFEQYF
TRBV5-1,TRBJ2-5,.,.,TGCGCCAGCAGCTTGGTGTCTAGGGGACACCAAGAGACCCAGTACTTC,CASSLVSRGHQETQYF
TRBV5-1,TRBJ1-4,many,.,TGTGCCAGCAGTTTGGACAGAGCAACTAATGAAAAACTGTTTTTT,CASSLDRATNEKLFF
TRBV12-3/TRBV12-4,TRBJ1-2,many,.,TGTGCCAGCACGAATCGAGTGGGGGCGGGCTATGGCTACACCTTC,CASTNRVGAGYGYTF
TRBV7-7,TRBJ1-4,many,.,TGTGCTAGCACCACCGAATGGGGCTTGAGGAAACTGTTTTTT,CASTTEWGLRKLFF
TRBV11-2,TRBJ2-5,many,.,TGTGCCAGCAGCTCAATCGGTCGGGTCCAGGAGACCCAGTACTTC,CASSSIGRVQETQYF